This TCR beta chain comes out of a study of OX40 agonist ivuxolimab in advanced cancers. Germline CDR1 SQVTM, CDR2 ANQGSEA. V was trimmed by 5 bases and J by 2 bases, leaving 5 bases between them. There are 11 residues in the CDR3. Produced via immunoSEQ multiplex PCR; TCRdb's table is partial and in-frame only. Of about 34,000 clones in the sample, around 90% were seen once. This TCR was recovered from an adult with an advanced solid tumor such as melanoma, head and neck, liver or kidney cancer. This specimen was CD4+ or CD8+ T cells sorted from blood, taken in a trial of the OX40 agonist ivuxolimab. This chain connects TRBV29-1 to TRBJ2-3; D uncertain. CDR3 sequence: CSVSYTDTQYF. CDR3 DNA: TGCAGCGTTTCCTACACAGATACGCAGTATTTT.